A single sample is the source of the 5 T cell receptor beta chains below, sequenced in a study of shared clonotypes between healthy human individuals. Data came from immunoSEQ multiplex PCR; TCRdb stores just in-frame clones and leaves some out. This sample has around 2.5 million clones, with roughly 93% found just once. Sequencing was done on a sample of naive CD4+ T cells from PBMCs. Documented subset: CD45RA+ positively selected. The receptors shown here come from a man between 18 and 35 years old in good health. Some clones in this sample may be carry-over from other donors' samples.

The gene calls are TRBV2 and TRBJ2-1; D is perhaps TRBD1 (6 bases). Between the trimmed V and J ends, which lost 6 bases and 2 bases, there was a span of 8 bases. CDR1 and CDR2 (germline): SNHLY, FYNNEI. The CDR3 covers 13 residues. This CDR3 reads CASRQGPYNEQFF. The CDR3 nucleotides are TGTGCCAGCAGACAGGGACCCTACAATGAGCAGTTCTTC.

V usage is TRBV5-1 and J usage is TRBJ1-1, with no clear D. The germline CDR1 and CDR2 sequences are SGHRS and YFSETQ. The CDR3 has 12 amino acids. The germline V and J ends were trimmed by 3 bases and 8 bases, with 11 bases remaining between them. The CDR3 region is CASSSDSKEAFF. The CDR3 DNA follows: TGCGCCAGCAGCTCAGACTCAAAAGAAGCTTTCTTT. Together with reference TRBV5-1 and TRBJ1-1, the CDR3 gives the full variable domain: KAGVTQTPRYLIKTRGQQVTLSCSPISGHRSVSWYQQTPGQGLQFLFEYFSETQRNKGNFPGRFSGRQFSNSRSEMNVSTLELGDSALYLCASSSDSKEAFFGQGTRLTVV.

As regards this clone: Other DNA variants within this sample encode the same CDR3. The rearrangement links TRBV4-3 to TRBJ1-2; 7 bases line up with TRBD1. The J segment lost 1 base and the V segment lost 2 bases, leaving 1 base of the junction unmatched. Germline-derived CDR1 and CDR2 are LGHNA and YSLEER. The CDR3 is made up of 14 amino acids. CDR3 sequence (DNA): TGCGCCAGCAGCCAAAGACAGGGTAACTATGGCTACACCTTC. This gives the protein CASSQRQGNYGYTF.

V usage is TRBV7-2 and J usage is TRBJ2-7, with 11 bases that match TRBD2. The trim removed 3 bases at V and 2 bases at J, leaving 6 bases unmatched. Germline V CDR1 and CDR2: SGHTA, FQGNSA. This CDR3 has 16 residues. The CDR3 spells CASSLGSGLAAYEQYF. The CDR3 bases are TGTGCCAGCAGCTTGGGGTCGGGACTAGCGGCCTACGAGCAGTACTTC.

Regarding this clone: At the DNA level, this CDR3 is encoded by other sequences in the same sample as well. The chain carries TRBV7-3 and TRBJ2-5, with unresolved D. The CDR3 extends over 12 amino acids. V lost 2 bases and J 4 bases, leaving 5 bases between the germline ends. From germline, CDR1 is SGHTA and CDR2 FQGTGA. The CDR3 sequence: CASSLLGETQYF. The CDR3, as DNA: TGTGCCAGCAGCTTACTAGGAGAGACCCAGTACTTC.